Each of the 18 T cell receptor beta chains below was sequenced from the same sample in a study of molecular identifiers for immune sequencing clone quantification. TCRdb called the PCR reads again in MiXCR, with one record for every CDR3 protein. The sample yields some 590,000 distinct CDR3 sequences, about 25% seen once. The sequenced sample consisted of naive CD8+ T cells from blood, with Jurkat cell RNA spiked in. The subset was: FACS-sorted CD8+CD4-CCR7+CD45RA+ naive T cells. The receptors were gathered from a human donor in good health. Some libraries in this study had Jurkat cell RNA spiked in.

On this clonotype: It may be a read error: a sequence one base away is much more abundant. The CDR3 nucleotides are TGTGCCAGCAGCTTAAGTCTTCCAGCGGGGTACGCAGATACGCAGTATTTT. Its protein is CASSLSLPAGYADTQYF. The chain uses TRBV7-6 and TRBJ2-3; 7 bases are a match to TRBD2. The CDR3 totals 17 residues. Germline assignment: CDR1 SGHVS and CDR2 FNYEAQ. V lost 2 bases to trimming and J lost 4 bases; unmatched junction nucleotides: 12.

The chain links TRBV7-9 to TRBJ2-2; 7 bases match TRBD2. The CDR3 runs to 18 residues. Germline V gives CDR1 SEHNR, CDR2 FQNEAQ (reference sequence). V shed 4 bases, J shed 4 bases, and the junction held 15 bases outside the gene matches. This CDR3 is CASSSPRGGSSGTGELFF. In DNA form, the CDR3 reads TGTGCCAGCAGCTCCCCTCGGGGCGGGAGCTCCGGCACCGGGGAGCTGTTTTTT. Complete variable domain (other parts from reference TRBV7-9 and TRBJ2-2): DTGVSQNPRHKITKRGQNVTFRCDPISEHNRLYWYRQTLGQGPEFLTYFQNEAQLEKSRLLSDRFSAERPKGSFSTLEIQRTEQGDSAMYLCASSSPRGGSSGTGELFFGEGSRLTVL.

This clonotype has a handful of counts. The genes are TRBV4-3 and TRBJ1-1; D gene unclear. This CDR3 has 16 residues. The V gene's germline CDR1 is LGHNA and CDR2 YSLEER. Trimming removed 6 bases from V and 0 bases from J, with 17 bases in between. CDR3 residues: CASSVGLVDLNTEAFF. The CDR3 DNA is TGCGCCAGCAGTGTGGGCCTGGTGGATTTGAACACTGAAGCTTTCTTT.

This clonotype has only a few counts. The rearrangement links TRBV7-9 to TRBJ2-1; no clear D gene. V was trimmed by 5 bases and J by 1 base, leaving 9 bases between them. Germline CDR1 reads SEHNR; CDR2 reads FQNEAQ (reference sequence). The CDR3 covers 14 residues. The CDR3: CASSAGPSYNEQFF. As DNA, the CDR3 is TGTGCCAGCAGCGCCGGGCCTTCCTACAATGAGCAGTTCTTC.

This chain joins TRBV7-2 and TRBJ2-5, with 8 positions matching TRBD1. This CDR3 is 17 amino acids long. The ends lost 2 bases at V and 3 bases at J; junction bases unmatched: 11. Looked up from germline, CDR1 is SGHTA and CDR2 is FQGNSA. CDR3 sequence: CASSLLRGRGHEETQYF. CDR3 DNA: TGTGCCAGCAGCTTACTTCGGGGCAGGGGGCACGAAGAGACCCAGTACTTC.

This clonotype was seen only a few times. This chain joins TRBV28 and TRBJ1-5; 9 bases align to TRBD1. Trimming took 10 bases from V and 0 from J; bases not matched to a gene: 7. The V gene's germline CDR1 is MDHEN and CDR2 SYDVKM. There are 15 residues in the CDR3. DNA of the CDR3: TGTGCCACCACGGACAGGGGCTATAGCAATCAGCCCCAGCATTTT. It encodes CATTDRGYSNQPQHF.

This rearrangement joins TRBV7-9 to TRBJ2-5; D is unresolved. V was trimmed by 5 bases and J by 9 bases, leaving 19 bases between them. The germline gives CDR1 SEHNR, CDR2 FQNEAQ (reference sequence). This CDR3 spans 14 amino acids. The CDR3 region has the DNA TGTGCCAGCAGCCCGAGACTGAGACTGGAGCCCCAGTACTTC. Translated, it gives CASSPRLRLEPQYF.

Details on this clonotype: Mismatch with germline at one junction end may stem from a read error. The V call is TRBV2, the J call TRBJ1-1, with D hard to call. CDR3 size: 14 residues. In germline, CDR1 is SNHLY, CDR2 FYNNEI. CDR3 coding DNA: TGTGCCAGCAGCCCCTGGGCGGTTGACACTGAAGCTCTCTTT. This sequence encodes CASSPWAVDTEALF.

To note about this clonotype: Without the conserved terminal phenylalanine or tryptophan, this CDR3 likely stems from a read error. This chain uses TRBV7-9 with TRBJ2-2; no firm D call. CDR1 is SEHNR, CDR2 FQNEAQ, per germline (reference sequence). V dropped 4 bases and J dropped 6 bases, with 6 bases sitting between them. The CDR3 consists of 12 residues. CDR3 bases: TGTGCCAGCAGCTCAGATCCCGGGGAGCTGTTTCTT. It is translated as CASSSDPGELFL.

In this sample, this clonotype turned up many times. This rearrangement joins TRBV4-2 to TRBJ2-3; possibly TRBD1 for D (6 bases). The CDR3 loop spans 14 amino acids. Trimming shortened V by 1 base and J by 5 bases, and 10 bases separated the two germline ends. Germline V CDR1 and CDR2: LGHNA, YNFKEQ. For the CDR3, the DNA is TGTGCCAGCAGCCAAGTTCTACAGGGAGATACGCAGTATTTT. It yields the protein CASSQVLQGDTQYF.

Many counts were recorded for this clonotype. This chain links TRBV4-1 with TRBJ2-7; D remains ambiguous. With 0 bases removed from V and 4 bases from J, the gap between germline ends came to 7 bases. The length of the CDR3 is 13 residues. From germline, CDR1 is MGHRA and CDR2 YSYEKL. The CDR3 DNA is TGCGCCAGCAGCCAAGAAGGCCTTTACGAGCAGTACTTC. Protein: CASSQEGLYEQYF.

V is TRBV7-9 and J is TRBJ1-2, with a weak D call TRBD1 (5 bases). CDR1 SEHNR and CDR2 FQNEAQ come from the germline V gene (reference sequence). The CDR3 is 15 residues long. V was trimmed by 0 bases and J by 0 bases, leaving 8 bases between them. Here the CDR3 DNA reads TGTGCCAGCAGCTTAGCGCTGGGGCCTAACTATGGCTACACCTTC. Protein product: CASSLALGPNYGYTF.

This clonotype was recorded at least ten times. The V gene is TRBV28, the J gene TRBJ2-7; 10 nucleotides align to TRBD2. The J segment lost 4 bases and the V segment lost 3 bases, leaving 6 bases of the junction unmatched. There are 15 residues in the CDR3. Germline CDR1 reads MDHEN; CDR2 reads SYDVKM. The CDR3 region has the DNA TGTGCCAGCAGTTTTTCTAGCGGGAGCCCGTACGAGCAGTACTTC. Translation: CASSFSSGSPYEQYF.

This clonotype was observed many times. V is TRBV6-1 and J is TRBJ1-5; D remains unclear. V lost 5 bases to trimming and J lost 0 bases, with 5 bases between them. Germline V CDR1 and CDR2: MNHNS, SASEGT. The CDR3 consists of 13 residues. CDR3 DNA sequence: TGTGCCAGCAGTCCCGATAGCAATCAGCCCCAGCATTTT. This translates into CASSPDSNQPQHF.

This sequence joins TRBV24-1 and TRBJ2-7; 7 bases are shared with TRBD1. V was clipped by 6 bases and J by 5 bases; unmatched bases: 9. CDR1 and CDR2 from the germline V gene are KGHDR and SFDVKD. This CDR3 region has 14 residues. The CDR3, as DNA: TGTGCCACCAGTCCTTCAGGGGGTGATGACGAGCAGTACTTC. Residues: CATSPSGGDDEQYF.

In its sample, this clonotype was seen a few times. The chain uses TRBV4-1 and TRBJ2-2; 7 nucleotides line up with TRBD1. V gave up 4 bases and J gave up 1 base; unmatched junction bases: 3. Germline CDR1 MGHRA, CDR2 YSYEKL. The CDR3 totals 15 residues. CDR3 in amino acids: CASSPTGMNTGELFF. The CDR3 DNA sequence: TGCGCCAGCAGCCCGACAGGGATGAACACCGGGGAGCTGTTTTTT.

In its sample, this clonotype was seen many times. The chain carries TRBV7-6 and TRBJ2-3; 8 nucleotides match TRBD2. With V trimmed by 1 base and J by 5 bases, 14 bases remained unmatched. The CDR3 extends over 18 amino acids. Germline V gene lookup returns CDR1 SGHVS and CDR2 FNYEAQ. The CDR3 protein is CASSLGSGGYRYQDTQYF. The DNA for the CDR3 is TGTGCCAGCAGCTTAGGAAGCGGGGGCTACCGATATCAAGATACGCAGTATTTT.

Comments on this clonotype: A read error may account for a junction end that differs from germline. The chain couples TRBV9 to TRBJ2-7, with 9 bases lining up with TRBD1. CDR3 length: 14 amino acids. CDR1 SGDLS and CDR2 YYNGEE come from the germline V gene. The CDR3 DNA reads as TGTGCCTGCAGCTCGACAGGGGGGATCTACGAGCAGTACTTC. This gives the protein CACSSTGGIYEQYF.